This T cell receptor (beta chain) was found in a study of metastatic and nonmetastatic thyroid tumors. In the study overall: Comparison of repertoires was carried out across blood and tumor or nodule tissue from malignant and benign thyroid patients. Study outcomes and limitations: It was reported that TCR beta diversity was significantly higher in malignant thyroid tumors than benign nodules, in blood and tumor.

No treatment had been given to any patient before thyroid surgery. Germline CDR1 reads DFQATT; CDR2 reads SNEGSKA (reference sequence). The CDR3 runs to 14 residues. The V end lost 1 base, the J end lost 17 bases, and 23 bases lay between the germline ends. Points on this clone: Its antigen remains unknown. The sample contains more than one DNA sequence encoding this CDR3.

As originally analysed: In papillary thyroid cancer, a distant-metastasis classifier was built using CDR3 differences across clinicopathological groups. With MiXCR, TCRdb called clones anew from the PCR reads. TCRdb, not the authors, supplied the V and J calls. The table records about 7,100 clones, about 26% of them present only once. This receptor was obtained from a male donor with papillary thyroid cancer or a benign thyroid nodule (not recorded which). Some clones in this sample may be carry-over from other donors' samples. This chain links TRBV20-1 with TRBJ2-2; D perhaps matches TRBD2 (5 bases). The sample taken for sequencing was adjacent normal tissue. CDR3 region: CSARGLLNTGELFF. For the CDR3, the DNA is TGCAGTGCTAGAGGACTACTGAACACCGGTGAACTTTTTTTT.